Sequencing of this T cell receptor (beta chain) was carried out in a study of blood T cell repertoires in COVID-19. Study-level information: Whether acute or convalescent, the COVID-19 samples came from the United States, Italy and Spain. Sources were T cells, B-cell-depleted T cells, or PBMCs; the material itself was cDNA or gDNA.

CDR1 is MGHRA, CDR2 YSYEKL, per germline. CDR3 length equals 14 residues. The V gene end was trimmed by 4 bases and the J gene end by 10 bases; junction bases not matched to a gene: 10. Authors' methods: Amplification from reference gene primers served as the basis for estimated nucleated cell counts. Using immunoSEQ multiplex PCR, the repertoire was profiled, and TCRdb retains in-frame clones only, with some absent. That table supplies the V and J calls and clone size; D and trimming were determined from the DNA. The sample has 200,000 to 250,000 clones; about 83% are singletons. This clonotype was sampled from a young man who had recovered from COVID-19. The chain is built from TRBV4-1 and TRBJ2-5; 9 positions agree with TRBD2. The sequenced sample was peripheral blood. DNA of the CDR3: TGCGCCAGCAGCCTAGCGGGGGCCCCAGGATACCAGTACTTC. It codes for CASSLAGAPGYQYF.